This T cell receptor beta chain is from a study of control samples from healthy donors and cancer patients. The method was immunoSEQ multiplex PCR; TCRdb's version includes in-frame clones alone and lacks a portion of them. The data show 120,000 or so clones, with roughly 87% seen just once and around 1.8% held by the top ten. Sequenced material: blood. This sequence was found in a man aged 18 to 29 in good health.

CDR3 sequence reads: CASSPPDRFDPEAFF. The CDR3 bases are TGTGCCAGCTCACCACCTGACAGGTTTGACCCTGAAGCTTTCTTT. The V gene is TRBV18, the J gene TRBJ1-1, with D possibly TRBD1 on 6 matching bases. V lost 0 bases to trimming and J lost 6 bases, with 14 bases between them. CDR1 and CDR2 (germline): KGHSH, LQKENI. The CDR3 is 15 amino acids.